This T cell receptor (beta chain) was captured by sequencing in a study of neurological immune-mediated disorders (dated by TCRdb to between 2018 and 2020). The study in broad terms: Among the approximately 34 multiple sclerosis patients, relapsing-remitting MS accounted for 31 and secondary progressive MS accounted for 3. The study compared peripheral blood TCR-beta repertoires of HTLV-I-associated myelopathy (HAM/TSP) patients, multiple sclerosis patients and healthy controls using UMI-based sequencing. Longitudinal samples, technical triplicates and paired sorted CD4+ and CD8+ T-cell subsets, alongside PBMC samples, were included among the approximately 110 TCR-beta libraries. Of the roughly 68 subjects in the cohort, some 14 were HAM/TSP patients, about 34 were multiple sclerosis patients, and some 20 were healthy controls.

cDNA was synthesized by template-switch 5'RACE using a primer with a 10-nucleotide random unique molecular identifier that tagged each TCR transcript. Every sequencing run yielded over 160 million TCR-beta sequences covering 15-18 subjects. Total RNA was extracted with the RNeasy kit. The KAPA Real-time Library Amplification kit was used to amplify TCR-beta VDJ regions with primers targeting the TCR constant region and the 5'RACE anchor. Sample indexes and Illumina adaptors were added in a first PCR, after which library yield was increased in a second PCR. After purification with Ampure beads, the TCR product of roughly 650 bp was size-selected on a 2% E-gel SizeSelection system. Before pooling, library quality was checked on a Bioanalyzer, concentration was measured with Qubit, and libraries were quantified with the Kapa Library Quantification kit. An Illumina HiSeq 2500 sequenced the libraries paired-end 2 x 150 bp. To increase sequence diversity, about 25-31% phiX was spiked into each library pool. Per the source publication's procedure: Quality-filtered reads were processed with the UMI-based MiGEC pipeline, and over 85% of raw TCR sequences were removed by the MiGEC pipeline during error correction. IMGT germline references were used for aligning VDJ genes, and each clonotype was defined as a unique CDR3 amino acid sequence together with its V-J genes. VDJtools evaluated clonal expansion, Shannon diversity and CDR3 relatedness (CalcPairwiseDistances, ClusterSamples); CLCbio workbench built phylogenetic trees. Clones with at least 8 unique UMIs were defined as expanded, with this threshold being based on coefficient-of-variation modelling across technical triplicates. TCRdb reanalyzed the raw reads on its own, using fastp at Q25 for trimming and MiXCR for clone calling, and kept in-frame beta chains. Records with the same CDR3 protein are collapsed into one entry carrying the most frequent genes and DNA. The V and J calls come from TCRdb's annotation, not from the publication. This sample lists 50,000 to 70,000 distinct CDR3 sequences; 3.4% were detected once. The top ten constitute roughly 3.7% of the sample.

According to the germline V gene, CDR1 reads MGHDK and CDR2 reads SYGVNS. After removal of 3 bases from V and 13 bases from J, the junction retains 9 bases not matched to a gene. The CDR3 starts with the cysteine, ends with the phenylalanine, and has 13 residues. Only the CDR3 part of the read is kept: 39 bases, read in frame from the first base. This clonotype has at least ten counts. No antigen is known for it. One base away there is no much larger clone; base qualities are not given. For the unsorted PBMC libraries, 2 million PBMCs were stored in RNAlater at -80 degrees C until RNA extraction and were used to generate the libraries. The multiple sclerosis patients were enrolled in a US clinical protocol that used magnetic resonance imaging to evaluate disease progression. Peripheral blood was subjected to Ficoll-Hypaque density gradient centrifugation to isolate PBMCs, which were then cryopreserved in liquid nitrogen.

General conclusions and limits of the study: No identical CDR3 amino acid sequences were shared among expanded clones across subjects, suggesting private TCR-beta repertoires in all groups. No clinical or MRI features were associated with the MS cluster, and the authors said that larger cohorts are needed. TCR clonal expansion was greatest in HAM/TSP patients and smallest in MS patients, who ranked below even healthy controls. Repertoires from 18 of 34 MS patients were grouped by phylogenetic analysis into a cluster of related CDR3 sequences, suggesting a possible repertoire-level signature.

The V and J genes are TRBV25-1 and TRBJ2-3; TRBD1 aligns with 8 central bases. The sample taken for sequencing was PBMCs. This receptor was obtained from a man aged 40-50 years with multiple sclerosis. Here is the DNA: TGTGCCAGCAGTGACCTGGGACAGGCCAAGGAGTATTTT. Translated, it reads CASSDLGQAKEYF.